This entry is about one T cell receptor (beta chain). The RNA input was about 0.5 to 1 ug, and it was reverse transcribed with random hexamers. The CDR3 of TCR beta was amplified by immunoSEQ multiplex PCR across 54 Vbeta and 13 Jbeta. A single record per CDR3 protein comes from TCRdb applying MiXCR to the immunoSEQ multiplex PCR reads. The data contain 130,000 or so distinct CDR3 sequences, around 85% of them seen just once; the ten biggest clones take up roughly 0.5%. From germline, CDR1 is MNHEY and CDR2 SMNVEV (reference sequence). Between the trimmed V and J ends, which lost 2 bases and 7 bases, there was a span of 9 bases. The CDR3 has 12 amino acids. This entry belongs to a study of CD8 T cells in Susac syndrome.

The specimen was CD8+ T cells from PBMCs. The receptor was derived from a human donor with multiple sclerosis. This chain connects TRBV27 to TRBJ2-7; D unresolved. CDR3 sequence: CASSLLNGEQYF. The CDR3 DNA follows: TGTGCCAGCAGTTTACTTAACGGGGAGCAGTACTTC.